This T cell receptor (beta chain) is from a study of CD8 T cells in ankylosing spondylitis. A few counts support this clonotype. Its antigen is not known. This CDR3 comprises 13 residues. The germline V gene has CDR1 SQVTM and CDR2 ANQGSEA. V lost 7 bases, J lost 3 bases, and 13 bases lay in between. Each CDR3 protein is one row after TCRdb ran MiXCR on the 5' RACE reads. The repertoire includes around 390,000 distinct CDR3 sequences, approximately 20% of them detected once, and about 17% sits in the top ten. Study-level findings and limits: A TCR beta motif of 8 or 9 highly homologous variants appeared characteristic of ankylosing spondylitis blood.

The chain has TRBV29-1 and TRBJ1-5, with TRBD1 as a possible D gene (6 bases). This receptor was identified in a male donor with ankylosing spondylitis. The sequencing sample was made of blood, either unsorted or a sorted T cell fraction (not recorded which). The CDR3 DNA reads as TGCAGCGCCTCAGGGGCACTCAATCAGCCCCAGCATTTT. Its protein product is CSASGALNQPQHF. The full variable domain, its missing parts supplied by reference TRBV29-1 and TRBJ1-5, is SAVISQKPSRDICQRGTSLTIQCQVDSQVTMMFWYRQQPGQSLTLIATANQGSEATYESGFVIDKFPISRPNLTFSTLTVSNMSPEDSSIYLCSASGALNQPQHFGDGTRLSIL.